These 29 T cell receptor beta chains were all obtained from the same sample, sequenced in a study of shared clonotypes between healthy human individuals (dated by TCRdb to 2019 to 2021). The receptor library was made with the immunoSEQ multiplex PCR assay. The table was pulled from immuneACCESS by TCRdb, which kept in-frame rearrangements only. Such tables lose some clones; where checked, under half of the loss comes from unresolved V genes, and the rest has no known cause. The sample records some 2,000,000 clones, approximately 95% of which are singletons. The ten largest clones capture under 0.15% of the sample. The specimen was naive CD4+ T cells sorted from blood. Explained via the paper, the cell subset or site label denotes: CD45RA+ positively selected. Receptor source: a young man in good health.

This chain joins TRBV28 and TRBJ1-2, with TRBD1 matching 8 bases. CDR1 is MDHEN, CDR2 SYDVKM, per germline. CDR3 size: 16 residues. J lost 8 bases, V lost 6 bases, and 17 bases had no gene match. The CDR3 sequence is CASSPGTGLLVGGYTF. DNA for the CDR3: TGTGCCAGCAGCCCCGGGACAGGCCTTTTAGTGGGGGGCTACACCTTC.

The V and J genes are TRBV5-6 and TRBJ1-4; unclear D gene. CDR1 SGHDT and CDR2 YYEEEE come from the germline V gene. The CDR3 runs 15 residues. Trimming took off 3 bases at V and 4 bases at J, with 13 bases between the two ends. The CDR3 sequence: CASSSLSGINEKLFF. In DNA form, the CDR3 reads TGTGCCAGCAGCTCACTCAGCGGGATTAATGAAAAACTGTTTTTT.

The CDR3 loop is CASSLAGAGPLYETQYF. As DNA, the CDR3 is TGTGCCAGCAGCTTAGCGGGAGCAGGCCCTCTGTACGAGACCCAGTACTTC. V and J are TRBV7-9 and TRBJ2-5; D perhaps matches TRBD2 (5 bases). Per the germline V gene, CDR1 is SEHNR and CDR2 is FQNEAQ (reference sequence). The CDR3 has 17 amino acids. V lost 0 bases to trimming and J lost 5 bases, with 19 bases between them.

The V and J genes are TRBV4-1 and TRBJ2-2, with 10 bases matching TRBD2. Losses at the gene ends were 6 bases for V and 0 bases for J; bases not matched to a gene: 4. CDR1 is MGHRA and CDR2 is YSYEKL in the germline V gene. The CDR3 is 16 residues long. The CDR3 protein is CASSPGTSANTGELFF. The DNA of the CDR3 is TGCGCCAGCAGTCCAGGGACTAGCGCGAACACCGGGGAGCTGTTTTTT.

The rearrangement links TRBV5-1 to TRBJ2-7, with a tentative D call TRBD1 (6 bases). Germline V gene lookup returns CDR1 SGHRS and CDR2 YFSETQ. This CDR3 is 15 amino acids long. V gave up 4 bases and J gave up 3 bases, with 17 bases separating them. Here the CDR3 DNA reads TGCGCCAGCAGCCAAACGGGACAATCCAGCTACGAGCAGTACTTC. Its protein is CASSQTGQSSYEQYF.

The chain links TRBV10-3 to TRBJ2-5, with D possibly being TRBD1 (5 bases). Germline V CDR1 and CDR2: ENHRY, SYGVKD. Trimming stripped 2 bases from V and 3 bases from J, with 10 bases between. The CDR3 length is 14 residues. CDR3 loop: CAISETGREETQYF. CDR3 bases: TGTGCCATCAGTGAGACAGGAAGAGAAGAGACCCAGTACTTC.

The rearrangement joins TRBV25-1 to TRBJ2-1; D remains ambiguous. The CDR3 totals 15 residues. With 3 bases removed from V and 2 bases from J, the gap between germline ends came to 11 bases. Germline CDR1 reads MGHDK; CDR2 reads SYGVNS. CDR3 in amino acids: CASSDPGSAYNEQFF. Written as DNA, the CDR3 is TGTGCCAGCAGTGATCCCGGTTCTGCCTACAATGAGCAGTTCTTC.

V and J are TRBV28 and TRBJ1-2; D remains ambiguous. Germline lookup yields CDR1 MDHEN and CDR2 SYDVKM. Trimming cost V 5 bases and J 3 bases, with 10 bases left between them. The CDR3 covers 13 residues. As DNA, the CDR3 is TGTGCCAGCAGTGAACAGACCGACTATGGCTACACCTTC. Its protein is CASSEQTDYGYTF.

Only one count was recorded for this clone. The V gene is TRBV10-3, the J gene TRBJ2-2, with TRBD2 matching over 8 bases. Unmatched junction bases numbered 11, after V lost 8 bases and J lost 3 bases. This CDR3 comprises 16 residues. CDR1 and CDR2 (germline): ENHRY, SYGVKD. DNA of the CDR3: TGTGCCATCGGTCTTAACGGGAGGGCCCACACCGGGGAGCTGTTTTTT. Translation: CAIGLNGRAHTGELFF.

A word on this clone: Other nucleotide sequences in the sample specify the same CDR3. The gene calls are TRBV7-9 and TRBJ2-3; the match to TRBD2 covers 12 bases. Germline CDR1 and CDR2: SEHNR and FQNEAQ (reference sequence). The length of the CDR3 is 15 residues. Trimming removed 1 base from V and 4 bases from J; junction bases left unmatched: 0. The CDR3 is CASSLGTSGADTQYF. CDR3 in DNA: TGTGCCAGCAGCTTAGGGACTAGCGGGGCAGATACGCAGTATTTT.

The V call is TRBV28, the J call TRBJ2-5; TRBD1 aligns across 12 bases. The J call may be faulty, since TRBJ2-7 better matches the DNA end. Germline V gene lookup returns CDR1 MDHEN and CDR2 SYDVKM. The CDR3 runs 15 residues. CDR3 nucleotides: TGTGCCAGCAGACCCGGGACAGGGGGCGTATACGAGCAGTACTTC. Amino acid sequence: CASRPGTGGVYEQYF.

This clone was seen more than once but under ten times. Other DNA sequences in this specimen translate into the identical CDR3. The gene calls are TRBV5-1 and TRBJ2-4, with 10 bases fitting TRBD1. J was trimmed by 0 bases and V by 3 bases; bases with no gene match: 3. Germline V gives CDR1 SGHRS, CDR2 YFSETQ. CDR3 length: 16 amino acids. DNA of the CDR3: TGCGCCAGCAGCTCGGGACAGGGGCTAGCCAAAAACATTCAGTACTTC. Translated: CASSSGQGLAKNIQYF.

The genes are TRBV27 and TRBJ2-7; 9 positions agree with TRBD1. From germline, CDR1 is MNHEY and CDR2 SMNVEV (reference sequence). The CDR3 spans 15 residues. V lost 1 base to trimming and J lost 4 bases; unmatched junction nucleotides: 5. The CDR3 region is CASSLYGTGWYEQYF. The CDR3 bases are TGTGCCAGCAGTTTATATGGGACAGGGTGGTACGAGCAGTACTTC.

In nucleotides, the CDR3 is TGTGCCAGCAGCCAAGGGACAGGTCCCACAGATACGCAGTATTTT. It translates to CASSQGTGPTDTQYF. J is TRBJ2-3 and V is TRBV14; 7 bases line up with TRBD1. The CDR3 length is 15 residues. The ends lost 1 base at V and 2 bases at J; junction bases unmatched: 3. Germline CDR1 is SGHDN and CDR2 is FVKESK. The entire variable domain, with the rest obtained from reference TRBV14 and TRBJ2-3, is as follows: EAGVTQFPSHSVIEKGQTVTLRCDPISGHDNLYWYRRVMGKEIKFLLHFVKESKQDESGMPNNRFLAERTGGTYSTLKVQPAELEDSGVYFCASSQGTGPTDTQYFGPGTRLTVL.

Remarks on this clone: It may be a read error: a sequence one base away is much more abundant. V and J are TRBV18 and TRBJ2-2, with 8 bases matching TRBD1. Germline lookup yields CDR1 KGHSH and CDR2 LQKENI. This CDR3 has 13 residues. CDR3 sequence (DNA): TGTGCCAGCTCATCGCTACCGACAGGGGAGCTGCTTTTT. It codes for CASSSLPTGELLF.

This chain joins TRBV28 and TRBJ2-7; 8 positions agree with TRBD1. The junction had 13 bases not matched to a gene; V was cut back by 6 bases and J by 3 bases. This CDR3 contains 16 residues. The V gene's germline CDR1 is MDHEN and CDR2 SYDVKM. The CDR3 sequence is CASSRPPPDRDYEQYF. The CDR3 nucleotides are TGTGCCAGCAGCCGACCCCCCCCGGACAGGGACTACGAGCAGTACTTC.

The chain couples TRBV5-4 to TRBJ2-3; D could derive from TRBD1 or TRBD2 (5 bases each). Germline V gives CDR1 SGHNT, CDR2 YYREEE (reference sequence). This CDR3 spans 16 amino acids. With 0 bases removed from V and 7 bases from J, the gap between germline ends came to 18 bases. The CDR3 protein is CASSLVGANVGNTQYF. In DNA, the CDR3 is TGTGCCAGCAGCTTGGTCGGGGCTAACGTGGGAAATACGCAGTATTTT.

The rearrangement uses TRBV19 and TRBJ1-5; D unresolved. The CDR3 covers 13 residues. The ends were cut back, 4 bases at V and 3 bases at J, with 7 bases in the middle. CDR1 is LNHDA, CDR2 SQIVND, per germline (reference sequence). DNA of the CDR3: TGTGCCAGTAGTAAGTCAGTCAATCAGCCCCAGCATTTT. Translating gives CASSKSVNQPQHF.

The V call is TRBV5-4, the J call TRBJ1-3; D not resolved. V was clipped by 2 bases and J by 0 bases, with 9 bases between them. The CDR3 has 15 amino acids. Looked up from germline, CDR1 is SGHNT and CDR2 is YYREEE (reference sequence). The chain's CDR3 is CASSLGRTSGNTIYF. The CDR3 DNA reads as TGTGCCAGCAGCTTAGGAAGGACCTCTGGAAACACCATATATTTT.

V gene TRBV29-1 combines with J gene TRBJ1-5, with D uncertain. Deletions cut 4 bases from V and 0 bases from J, with 7 bases between. CDR1 is SQVTM and CDR2 is ANQGSEA in the germline V gene. The CDR3 has 13 amino acids. Here the CDR3 reads CSVAWDSNQPQHF. Here the CDR3 DNA reads TGCAGCGTTGCGTGGGATAGCAATCAGCCCCAGCATTTT.

CDR3 DNA: TGTGCCAGCAGCCAAGTAACTAACCCCACAGATACGCAGTATTTT. Protein sequence: CASSQVTNPTDTQYF. The chain joins TRBV14 to TRBJ2-3; no firm D call. Trimming left V 1 base short and J 2 bases short, with 10 bases between. Germline V gives CDR1 SGHDN, CDR2 FVKESK. CDR3 length equals 15 residues.

This sequence joins TRBV5-8 and TRBJ1-6; D might be TRBD1 (5 bases). The ends were cut back, 4 bases at V and 7 bases at J, with 12 bases in the middle. The CDR3 is 14 amino acids. Per the germline V gene, CDR1 is SGHTS and CDR2 is YDEGEE. CDR3 sequence: CASSPDSSNSPLHF. The CDR3 DNA follows: TGTGCCAGCAGCCCTGACAGCTCAAATTCACCCCTCCACTTT.

The chain combines TRBV4-2 with TRBJ2-4; D may be TRBD1 (7 bases). V was pared by 0 bases and J by 8 bases, with 17 bases between. The CDR3 totals 16 residues. Germline CDR1 reads LGHNA; CDR2 reads YNFKEQ. The CDR3 protein is CASSQDPQGGGDIQYF. CDR3 DNA sequence: TGTGCCAGCAGCCAAGATCCCCAGGGGGGTGGAGACATTCAGTACTTC.

The chain carries TRBV2 and TRBJ2-7; D unresolved. The CDR3 runs 13 residues. The germline V gene has CDR1 SNHLY and CDR2 FYNNEI. With 1 base removed from V and 2 bases from J, the gap between germline ends came to 6 bases. The CDR3 protein is CASSEGDPYEQYF. CDR3 nucleotides: TGTGCCAGCAGTGAAGGGGATCCCTACGAGCAGTACTTC.

The chain carries TRBV18 and TRBJ1-2; D ambiguous. Per germline, CDR1 KGHSH and CDR2 LQKENI. The CDR3 covers 13 residues. Deletions cut 3 bases from V and 6 bases from J, with 11 bases between. For the CDR3, the DNA is TGTGCCAGCTCACCCAGATCCCTGGATGGCTACACCTTC. Protein sequence: CASSPRSLDGYTF.

The chain links TRBV4-1 to TRBJ2-4, with D perhaps TRBD2 (6 bases). V was cut by 1 base and J by 3 bases, with 16 bases left in between. The CDR3 runs 17 residues. CDR1 is MGHRA and CDR2 is YSYEKL in the germline V gene. The chain's CDR3 is CASSQGDFGGSKNIQYF. The CDR3 DNA sequence: TGCGCCAGCAGCCAAGGAGACTTCGGGGGAAGCAAAAACATTCAGTACTTC.

This clone was observed once. CDR3 coding DNA: TGTGCCAGCACCCTAACCTCTGGAAACACCATATATTTT. Translated, it gives CASTLTSGNTIYF. The J gene is TRBJ1-3, the V gene TRBV6-6; D uncertain. Trimming pared 7 bases from V and 0 bases from J, leaving 7 bases between. The CDR3 extends over 13 amino acids. Germline assignment: CDR1 MNHNY and CDR2 SVGAGI (reference sequence).

This chain joins TRBV11-1 and TRBJ2-2, with unresolved D. The ends were cut back, 2 bases at V and 1 base at J, with 11 bases in the middle. The CDR3 has 16 residues. Per the germline V gene, CDR1 is SGHAT and CDR2 is FQDESV (reference sequence). This CDR3 is CASSLLVSQNTGELFF. DNA of the CDR3: TGTGCCAGCAGCTTATTAGTTAGCCAGAACACCGGGGAGCTGTTTTTT.

The chain is built from TRBV27 and TRBJ1-5; D is ambiguous. Looked up from germline, CDR1 is MNHEY and CDR2 is SMNVEV (reference sequence). The CDR3 extends over 15 amino acids. V lost 8 bases to trimming and J lost 0 bases, with 14 bases between them. Written as DNA, the CDR3 is TGTGCCAGCCGTGCAAGGACGGATAGCAATCAGCCCCAGCATTTT. It encodes CASRARTDSNQPQHF.